This T cell receptor (beta chain) derives from a study of blood T cell repertoires in COVID-19. Across the whole study: Both acute and convalescent COVID-19 samples were obtained from the United States, Italy and Spain. Sources were T cells, B-cell-depleted T cells, or PBMCs; the material itself was cDNA or gDNA.

This table comes from immunoSEQ multiplex PCR, and its TCRdb copy is limited to in-frame clones, with some not included. The sample lists 120,000 or so clones; 85% to 90% were seen once. The sequence was collected from a woman between 45 and 60 years old with acute or convalescent COVID-19. Sequenced sample: peripheral blood.

The CDR3 is CASSAWTGVGANVLTF. CDR3 bases: TGTGCCAGTAGTGCCTGGACAGGGGTCGGGGCCAACGTCCTGACTTTC. The genes are TRBV19 and TRBJ2-6, with TRBD1 matching over 9 bases. V lost 5 bases, J lost 4 bases, and 6 bases stayed unmatched. The CDR3 length is 16 residues. Germline lookup yields CDR1 LNHDA and CDR2 SQIVND (reference sequence).